This TCR beta chain was identified in a study of control samples from healthy donors and cancer patients. Germline trimming cut 6 bases from V and 7 bases from J; bases unmatched to any gene: 10. The CDR3 is 16 amino acids. The germline gives CDR1 MNHNY, CDR2 SVGAGI (reference sequence). Sequenced by immunoSEQ multiplex PCR; TCRdb stores in-frame clones only, minus some. The repertoire holds some 120,000 clones, approximately 91% seen once, with approximately 7.8% in the top ten. The specimen sequenced was blood. This rearrangement joins TRBV6-6 to TRBJ2-1, with TRBD2 matching over 12 bases. This TCR derives from a woman under 30 in good health. The CDR3 DNA reads as TGTGCCAGCAGAAGACTAGCGGGGGACTTAAGAAATGAGCAGTTCTTC. Translated, it gives CASRRLAGDLRNEQFF.